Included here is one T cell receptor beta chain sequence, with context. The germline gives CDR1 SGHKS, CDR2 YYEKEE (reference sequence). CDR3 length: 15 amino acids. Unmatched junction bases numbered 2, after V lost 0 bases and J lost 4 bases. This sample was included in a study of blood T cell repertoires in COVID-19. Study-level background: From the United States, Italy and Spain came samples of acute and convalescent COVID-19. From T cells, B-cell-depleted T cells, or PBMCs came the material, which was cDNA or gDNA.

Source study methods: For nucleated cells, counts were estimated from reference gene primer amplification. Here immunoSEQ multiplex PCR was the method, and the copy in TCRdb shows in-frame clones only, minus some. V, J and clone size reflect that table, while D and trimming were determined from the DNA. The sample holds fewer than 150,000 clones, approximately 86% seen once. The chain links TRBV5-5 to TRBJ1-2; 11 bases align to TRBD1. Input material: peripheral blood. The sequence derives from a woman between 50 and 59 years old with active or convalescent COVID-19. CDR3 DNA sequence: TGTGCCAGCAGCTTGGCCGGGACAGGGGGCTATGGCTACACCTTC. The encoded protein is CASSLAGTGGYGYTF.